The next 7 T cell receptor beta chains were all read from a single sample in a study of T cells in Graves' hyperthyroidism and ophthalmopathy. The source material, RNA transcripts, was used to amplify TCR beta CDR3 regions. When the TCR CDR3 underwent first-round RT-PCR, the HTBI primer set was used. TCRdb redid the calling of the multiplex PCR reads with MiXCR, one entry per CDR3 protein. The sample lists around 350,000 distinct CDR3 sequences, approximately 15% occurring once. The sample taken for sequencing was blood. The receptors originated from a woman between 18 and 29 years old with Graves' hyperthyroidism that later progressed to Graves' ophthalmopathy.

This clonotype was seen a few times. The chain joins TRBV18 to TRBJ1-1; D unresolved. Trimming removed 3 bases at V and 0 bases at J, with 11 bases between. The germline gives CDR1 KGHSH, CDR2 LQKENI. The CDR3 consists of 15 residues. This CDR3 is CASSPNPSMNTEAFF. The CDR3 coding sequence is TGTGCCAGCTCACCTAACCCTAGCATGAACACTGAAGCTTTCTTT.

This clonotype was found many times. This sequence joins TRBV15 and TRBJ2-5, with D tentatively TRBD1 (5 bases). CDR1 is LNHNV, CDR2 YYDKDF, per germline (reference sequence). CDR3 length equals 18 residues. V lost 4 bases and J 1 base, leaving 22 bases between the germline ends. The CDR3 sequence is CATSILMRLRGPQETQYF. CDR3 DNA sequence: TGTGCCACCAGCATTCTGATGAGACTTAGGGGCCCCCAAGAGACCCAGTACTTC.

This rearrangement joins TRBV12-3 or TRBV12-4 to TRBJ2-1; D tentatively reads TRBD1 or TRBD2 (6 bases each). Trimming left V 3 bases short and J 9 bases short, with 21 bases between. This CDR3 is 16 amino acids long. The CDR3 region is CASSFSQGLEGGEQFF. In DNA form, the CDR3 reads TGTGCCAGCAGTTTCTCCCAGGGGCTAGAGGGGGGTGAGCAGTTCTTC.

The J gene is TRBJ2-3, the V gene TRBV29-1; 11 nucleotides line up with TRBD2. In germline, CDR1 is SQVTM, CDR2 ANQGSEA. The CDR3 covers 15 residues. V trimming: 7 bases; J trimming: 2 bases; junction bases outside the gene matches: 8. The DNA of the CDR3 is TGCAGCGCCCTAGGGACTAGCGGATTCACAGATACGCAGTATTTT. As protein: CSALGTSGFTDTQYF.

The chain links TRBV24-1 to TRBJ2-1; 7 bases line up with TRBD1. The length of the CDR3 is 13 residues. Trimming cost V 6 bases and J 9 bases; bases outside gene matches: 7. CDR1 is KGHDR and CDR2 is SFDVKD in the germline V gene. CDR3 loop: CATSPDRVGEQFF. CDR3 coding DNA: TGTGCCACCAGTCCTGACAGGGTGGGTGAGCAGTTCTTC.

The chain combines TRBV28 with TRBJ2-1; D uncertain. CDR3 length equals 15 residues. Per germline, CDR1 MDHEN and CDR2 SYDVKM. V was trimmed by 1 base and J by 0 bases, leaving 7 bases between them. Written as DNA, the CDR3 is TGTGCCAGCAGTTTATCCGCAGGCTCCTACAATGAGCAGTTCTTC. Encoded protein: CASSLSAGSYNEQFF.

This clonotype was found a few times. The chain has TRBV20-1 and TRBJ1-4, with D tentatively TRBD1 (6 bases). CDR3 size: 14 residues. The germline V and J ends were trimmed by 0 bases and 5 bases, with 10 bases remaining between them. CDR1 DFQATT and CDR2 SNEGSKA come from the germline V gene (reference sequence). The CDR3 reads CSARDARGNEKLFF. CDR3 nucleotide sequence: TGCAGTGCTAGAGATGCGAGGGGGAATGAAAAACTGTTTTTT.